This T cell receptor beta chain was retrieved from a study of technical replicates of blood from a handful of donors. V was trimmed by 2 bases and J by 0 bases, leaving 8 bases between them. Germline-derived CDR1 and CDR2 are GTSNPN and SVGIG (reference sequence). This CDR3 spans 14 amino acids. Method: immunoSEQ multiplex PCR; TCRdb's copy keeps in-frame clones and lacks some. The sample has approximately 76,000 clones, around 90% seen once. This clone was detected only once. The V call is TRBV30, the J call TRBJ2-1; a weak D match, TRBD1 (5 bases). Specimen: T cells isolated from PBMCs. This clonotype was obtained from a human donor in good health. CDR3 sequence (DNA): TGTGCCTGGAGTCCAGGGAACTCCTACAATGAGCAGTTCTTC. Its translation is CAWSPGNSYNEQFF.